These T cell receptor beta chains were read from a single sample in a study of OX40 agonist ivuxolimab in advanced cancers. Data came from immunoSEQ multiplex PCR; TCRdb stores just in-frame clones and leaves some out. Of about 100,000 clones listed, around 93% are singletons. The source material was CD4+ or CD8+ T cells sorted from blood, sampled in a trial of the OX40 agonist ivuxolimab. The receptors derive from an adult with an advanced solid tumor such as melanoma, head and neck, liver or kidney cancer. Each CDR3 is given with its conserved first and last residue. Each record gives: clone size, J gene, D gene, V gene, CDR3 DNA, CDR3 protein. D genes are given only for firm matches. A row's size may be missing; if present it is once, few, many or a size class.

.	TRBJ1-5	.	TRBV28	TGTGCCAGCAATATGGGCAATCAGCCCCAGCATTTT	CASNMGNQPQHF
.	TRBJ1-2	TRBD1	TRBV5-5	TGTGCCAGCAGCCTCGGGACAGACTATGGCTACACCTTC	CASSLGTDYGYTF
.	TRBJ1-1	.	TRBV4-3	TGCGCCAGCAGCCAAGGTAGGCAGCGATTGAACACTGAAGCTTTCTTT	CASSQGRQRLNTEAFF
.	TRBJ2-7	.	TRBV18	TGTGCCAGCTCACCACCGGGCGAGCAGTACTTC	CASSPPGEQYF
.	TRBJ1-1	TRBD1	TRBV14	TGTGCCAGCAGCCCACACAGGGGGCCGTGGTCTGAAGCTTTCTTT	CASSPHRGPWSEAFF
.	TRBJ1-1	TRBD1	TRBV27	TGTGCCAGCAAGGTCCAGGGGGCGAGCACTGAAGCTTTCTTT	CASKVQGASTEAFF
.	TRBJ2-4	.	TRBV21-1	TGTGCCAGCAGGAAAAAGGCTAACCTGACTAGCGGGATTGTCAAAAACATTCAGTACTTC	CASRKKANLTSGIVKNIQYF
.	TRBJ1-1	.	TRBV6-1	TGTGCCAGCAGTGAAGACGGAGGGGTGACTTTCTTT	CASSEDGGVTFF
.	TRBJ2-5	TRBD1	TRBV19	TGTGCCAGTAGTCCAACAGTCCGCGGGACAGGGCTGGGGGAGACCCAGTACTTC	CASSPTVRGTGLGETQYF
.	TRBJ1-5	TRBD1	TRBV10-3	TGTGCCAGCTCCCCCGGGACAGGGGGCGGGGTGGGCAATCAGCCCCAGCATTTT	CASSPGTGGGVGNQPQHF
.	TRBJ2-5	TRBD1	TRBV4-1	TGCGCCAGCAGCCAAGGGGTCAGGACAGGGGTAGAGACCCAGTACTTC	CASSQGVRTGVETQYF
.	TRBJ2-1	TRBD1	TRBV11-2	TGTGCCAGCAGCTCACCACCTCGACAGGGATACAATGAGCAGTTCTTC	CASSSPPRQGYNEQFF
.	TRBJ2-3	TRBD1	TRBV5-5	TGTGCCAGCAGCTCAGACAGGGGAACGGGAGATACGCAGTATTTT	CASSSDRGTGDTQYF
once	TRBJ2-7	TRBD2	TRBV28	TGTGCCAGCAGTTTCGGGACTAGCGGGACTGGCACGGAAAAGCAGTACTTC	CASSFGTSGTGTEKQYF
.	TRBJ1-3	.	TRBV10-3	TGTGCCATCAGTGGGCCAGGGCTCGGAAACACCATATATTTT	CAISGPGLGNTIYF
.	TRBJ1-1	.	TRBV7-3	TGTGCCAGCAGCTTAACTGGCGGAAACACTGAAGCTTTCTTT	CASSLTGGNTEAFF
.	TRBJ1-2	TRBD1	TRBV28	TGTGCCACTCACGACCAAGGACAGGGGGCTTACTATGGCTACACCTTC	CATHDQGQGAYYGYTF
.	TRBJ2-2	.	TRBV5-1	TGCGCCAGCAGCGCCAGGGACACCGGGGAGCTGTTTTTT	CASSARDTGELFF
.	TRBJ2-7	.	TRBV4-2	TGTGCCAGCAGCCAAGACCTGAGGGCCCGGGACGAGCAGTACTTC	CASSQDLRARDEQYF
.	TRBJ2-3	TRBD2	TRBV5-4	TGTGCCAGCAGCATGACTAGCGGGACCACAGATACGCAGTATTTT	CASSMTSGTTDTQYF
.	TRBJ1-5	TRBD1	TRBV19	TGTGCCAGTAGTAATGACAGGGGGAGAAATCAGCCCCAGCATTTT	CASSNDRGRNQPQHF
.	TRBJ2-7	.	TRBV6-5	TGTGCCAGCAGTTTTAACCGGGACTCCCAAAACGAGCAGTACTTC	CASSFNRDSQNEQYF
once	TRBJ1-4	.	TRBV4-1	TGCGCCAGCAGCCGCTCCCCAGGGAGTCCTGAAAAACTGTTTTTT	CASSRSPGSPEKLFF
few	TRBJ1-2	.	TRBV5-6	TGTGCCAGCAGCTTGGCTAGGGCGTATGGCTACACCTTC	CASSLARAYGYTF